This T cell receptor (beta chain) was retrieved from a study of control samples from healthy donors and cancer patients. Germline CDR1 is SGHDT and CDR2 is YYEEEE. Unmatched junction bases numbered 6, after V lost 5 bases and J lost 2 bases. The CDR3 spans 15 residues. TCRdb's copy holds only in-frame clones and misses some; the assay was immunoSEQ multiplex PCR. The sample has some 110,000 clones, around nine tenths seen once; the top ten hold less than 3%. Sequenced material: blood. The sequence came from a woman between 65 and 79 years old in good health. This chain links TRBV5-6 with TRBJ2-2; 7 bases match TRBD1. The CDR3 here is CASRPGQRNTGELFF. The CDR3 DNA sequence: TGTGCCAGCAGACCGGGACAGCGAAACACCGGGGAGCTGTTTTTT.